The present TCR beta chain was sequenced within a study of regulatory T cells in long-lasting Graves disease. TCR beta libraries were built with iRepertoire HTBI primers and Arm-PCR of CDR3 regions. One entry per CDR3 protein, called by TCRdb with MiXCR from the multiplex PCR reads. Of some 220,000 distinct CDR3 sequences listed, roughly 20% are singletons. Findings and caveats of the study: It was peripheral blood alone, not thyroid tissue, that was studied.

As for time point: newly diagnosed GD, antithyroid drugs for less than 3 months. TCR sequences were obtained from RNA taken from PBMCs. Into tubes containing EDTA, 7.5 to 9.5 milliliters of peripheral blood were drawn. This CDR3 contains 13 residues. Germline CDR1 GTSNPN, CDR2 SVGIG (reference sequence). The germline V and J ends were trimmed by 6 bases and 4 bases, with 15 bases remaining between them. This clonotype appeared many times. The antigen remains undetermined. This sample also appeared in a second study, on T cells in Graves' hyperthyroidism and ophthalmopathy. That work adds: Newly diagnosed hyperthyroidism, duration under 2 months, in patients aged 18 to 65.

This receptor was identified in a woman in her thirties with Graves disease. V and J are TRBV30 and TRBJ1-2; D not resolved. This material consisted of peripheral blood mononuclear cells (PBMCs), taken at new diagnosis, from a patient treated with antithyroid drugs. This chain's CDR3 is CACKREVPYGYTF. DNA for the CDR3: TGTGCCTGTAAAAGGGAGGTTCCCTATGGCTACACCTTC. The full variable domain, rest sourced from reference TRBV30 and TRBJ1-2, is SQTIHQWPATLVQPVGSPLSLECTVEGTSNPNLYWYRQAAGRGLQLLFYSVGIGQISSEVPQNLSASRPQDRQFILSSKKLLLSDSGFYLCACKREVPYGYTFGSGTRLTVV.